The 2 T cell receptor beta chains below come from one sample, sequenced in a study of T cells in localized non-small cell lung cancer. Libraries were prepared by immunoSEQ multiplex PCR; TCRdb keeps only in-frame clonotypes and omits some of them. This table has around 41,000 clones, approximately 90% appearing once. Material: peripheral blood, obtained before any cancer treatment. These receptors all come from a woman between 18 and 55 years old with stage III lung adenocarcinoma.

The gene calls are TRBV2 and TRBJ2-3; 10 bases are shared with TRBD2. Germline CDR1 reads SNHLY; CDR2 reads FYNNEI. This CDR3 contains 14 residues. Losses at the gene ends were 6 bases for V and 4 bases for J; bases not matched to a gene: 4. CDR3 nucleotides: TGTGCCAGCAGGCAGCGGGGGGGCCCAGATACGCAGTATTTT. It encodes CASRQRGGPDTQYF.

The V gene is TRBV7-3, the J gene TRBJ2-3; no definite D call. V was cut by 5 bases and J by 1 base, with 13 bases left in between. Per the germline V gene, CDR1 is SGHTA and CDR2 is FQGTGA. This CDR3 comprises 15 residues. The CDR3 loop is CASSPSWGGTDTQYF. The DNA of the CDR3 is TGTGCCAGCAGCCCAAGCTGGGGTGGCACAGATACGCAGTATTTT.